This is a list of T cell receptor beta chains from one sample in a study of read filtering for tumor transcriptome and immune sequencing. Each CDR3 protein gets one entry after TCRdb re-called the reads with MiXCR. The repertoire holds more than 45,000 distinct CDR3 sequences, with 9% to 15% as singletons. Sequenced input: a population of CD138-negative cells sorted from bone marrow. The receptors originated from a donor aged 40 or over with multiple myeloma. The CDR3 runs from the conserved cysteine through the conserved F or W. The order of the fields is V gene, D gene, clone size, J gene, CDR3 protein, CDR3 DNA. D genes are given only for firm matches. Some rows mark clone size as missing; the rest say once, few, many or name a class of expanded clone.

v_call: TRBV6-2/TRBV6-3
d_call: .
clone_size: .
j_call: TRBJ2-1
cdr3_aa: CAGSWDGQATSEQFF
cdr3_nt: TGTGCCGGCTCGTGGGATGGACAAGCGACCTCTGAGCAGTTCTTC

v_call: TRBV7-9
d_call: .
clone_size: many
j_call: TRBJ2-7
cdr3_aa: CASSLAGKTGYEQYF
cdr3_nt: TGTGCCAGCAGCTTAGCGGGTAAGACGGGCTACGAGCAGTACTTC

v_call: TRBV2
d_call: .
clone_size: many
j_call: TRBJ2-1
cdr3_aa: CASRSLPQAYNEQFF
cdr3_nt: TGTGCCAGCAGGTCTCTGCCTCAGGCCTACAATGAGCAGTTCTTC

v_call: TRBV2
d_call: .
clone_size: many
j_call: TRBJ1-1
cdr3_aa: CASSEGGGTEAFF
cdr3_nt: TGTGCCAGCAGTGAAGGGGGAGGGACTGAAGCTTTCTTT

v_call: TRBV20-1
d_call: .
clone_size: many
j_call: TRBJ1-4
cdr3_aa: CSAPEASNEKLFF
cdr3_nt: TGCAGTGCTCCGGAGGCCTCTAATGAAAAACTGTTTTTT

v_call: TRBV2
d_call: .
clone_size: many
j_call: TRBJ2-3
cdr3_aa: CASSEVAGFGTQYF
cdr3_nt: TGTGCCAGCAGTGAAGTGGCCGGATTCGGGACGCAGTATTTT

v_call: TRBV14
d_call: .
clone_size: many
j_call: TRBJ2-2
cdr3_aa: CASSQQGPPGELFF
cdr3_nt: TGTGCCAGCAGCCAACAGGGACCCCCCGGGGAGCTGTTTTTT

v_call: TRBV2
d_call: .
clone_size: many
j_call: TRBJ2-5
cdr3_aa: CASSGRGLETQYF
cdr3_nt: TGTGCCAGCAGCGGCCGTGGGTTGGAGACCCAGTACTTC

v_call: TRBV6-5
d_call: TRBD2
clone_size: .
j_call: TRBJ2-1
cdr3_aa: CASRKSGGANEQFF
cdr3_nt: TGTGCCAGCAGGAAAAGCGGGGGGGCCAATGAGCAGTTCTTC

v_call: TRBV3-1
d_call: TRBD1
clone_size: many
j_call: TRBJ1-5
cdr3_aa: CASSQQGAQPQHF
cdr3_nt: TGTGCCAGCAGTCAACAGGGGGCTCAGCCCCAGCATTTT